The present TCR beta chain was sequenced within a study of a mutant IDH1 vaccine in newly diagnosed glioma. About the study: Patients received vaccination from 4-6 weeks after radiotherapy alone, or with temozolomide cycles.

Regarding this clone: Antigen unknown.

Only in-frame clones appear in the TCRdb table, and some are missing; sequencing was by immunoSEQ multiplex PCR. The data contain about 56,000 clones, approximately 90% of them singletons. The CDR3 loop spans 13 amino acids. Germline values: CDR1 SQVTM, CDR2 ANQGSEA. The ends were cut back, 5 bases at V and 1 base at J, with 12 bases in the middle. Time point specified: week 5, during vaccination. Vaccinated patients received 300 ug of mutant IDH1 20-mer peptide per dose, with topical imiquimod. The source was PBMCs, collected from a glioma patient whose treatment included an IDH1 peptide vaccine. The chain has TRBV29-1 and TRBJ2-7; D remains ambiguous. This receptor was identified in a woman in her thirties or forties with glioma. The CDR3 loop reads CSVRAAQSYEQYF. For the CDR3, the DNA is TGCAGCGTTCGGGCGGCACAGTCCTACGAGCAGTACTTC.